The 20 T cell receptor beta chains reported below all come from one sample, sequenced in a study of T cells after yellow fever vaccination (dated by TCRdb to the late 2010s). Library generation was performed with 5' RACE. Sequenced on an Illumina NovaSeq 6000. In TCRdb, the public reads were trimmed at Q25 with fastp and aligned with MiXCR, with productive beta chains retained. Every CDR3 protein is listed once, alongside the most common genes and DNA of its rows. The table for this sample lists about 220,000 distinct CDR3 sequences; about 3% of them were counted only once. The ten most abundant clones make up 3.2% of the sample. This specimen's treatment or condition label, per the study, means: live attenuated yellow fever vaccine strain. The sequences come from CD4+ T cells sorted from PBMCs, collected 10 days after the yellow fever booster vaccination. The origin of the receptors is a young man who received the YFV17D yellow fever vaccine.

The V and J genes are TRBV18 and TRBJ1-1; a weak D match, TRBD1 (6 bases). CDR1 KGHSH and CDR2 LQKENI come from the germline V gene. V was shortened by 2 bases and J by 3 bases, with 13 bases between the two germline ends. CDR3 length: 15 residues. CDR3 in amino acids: CASSPSIQGDTEAFF. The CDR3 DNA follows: TGTGCCAGCTCACCAAGCATACAGGGCGACACTGAAGCTTTCTTT. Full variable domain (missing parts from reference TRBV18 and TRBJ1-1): NAGVMQNPRHLVRRRGQEARLRCSPMKGHSHVYWYRQLPEEGLKFMVYLQKENIIDESGMPKERFSAEFPKEGPSILRIQQVVRGDSAAYFCASSPSIQGDTEAFFGQGTRLTVV.

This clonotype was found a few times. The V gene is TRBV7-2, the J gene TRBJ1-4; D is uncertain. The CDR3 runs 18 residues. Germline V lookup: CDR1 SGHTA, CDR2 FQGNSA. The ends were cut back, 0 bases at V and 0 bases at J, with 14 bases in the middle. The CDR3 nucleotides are TGTGCCAGCAGCTTAGCGCTTCCGACAAAGACAACTAATGAAAAACTGTTTTTT. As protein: CASSLALPTKTTNEKLFF.

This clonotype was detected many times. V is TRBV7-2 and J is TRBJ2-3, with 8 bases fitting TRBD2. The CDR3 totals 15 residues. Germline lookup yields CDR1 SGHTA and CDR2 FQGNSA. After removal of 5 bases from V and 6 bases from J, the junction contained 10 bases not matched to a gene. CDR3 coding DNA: TGTGCCAGCAGCCTTAGAGGACGGGAGGGGGATACGCAGTATTTT. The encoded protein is CASSLRGREGDTQYF.

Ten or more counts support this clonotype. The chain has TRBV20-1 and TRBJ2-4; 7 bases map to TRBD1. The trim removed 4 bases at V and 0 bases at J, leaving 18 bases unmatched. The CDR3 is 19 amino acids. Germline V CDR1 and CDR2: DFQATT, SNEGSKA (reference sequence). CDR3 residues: CSATPLGDRRTRAKNIQYF. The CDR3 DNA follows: TGCAGTGCTACCCCGCTGGGGGACAGACGTACCAGAGCCAAAAACATTCAGTACTTC.

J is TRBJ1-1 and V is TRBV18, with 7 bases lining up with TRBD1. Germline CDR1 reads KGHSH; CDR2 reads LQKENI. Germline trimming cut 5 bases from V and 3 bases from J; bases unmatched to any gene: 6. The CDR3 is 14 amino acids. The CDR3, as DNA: TGTGCCAGCTCAGAGGGCAGGGGGTACACTGAAGCTTTCTTT. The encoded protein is CASSEGRGYTEAFF. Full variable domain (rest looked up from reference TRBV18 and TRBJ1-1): NAGVMQNPRHLVRRRGQEARLRCSPMKGHSHVYWYRQLPEEGLKFMVYLQKENIIDESGMPKERFSAEFPKEGPSILRIQQVVRGDSAAYFCASSEGRGYTEAFFGQGTRLTVV.

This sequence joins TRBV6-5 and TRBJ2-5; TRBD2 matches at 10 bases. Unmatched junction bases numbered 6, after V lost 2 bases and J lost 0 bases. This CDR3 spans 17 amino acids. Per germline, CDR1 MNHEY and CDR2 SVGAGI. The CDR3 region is CASSYGYSGGYQETQYF. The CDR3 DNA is TGTGCCAGCAGTTACGGATATAGCGGGGGGTACCAAGAGACCCAGTACTTC.

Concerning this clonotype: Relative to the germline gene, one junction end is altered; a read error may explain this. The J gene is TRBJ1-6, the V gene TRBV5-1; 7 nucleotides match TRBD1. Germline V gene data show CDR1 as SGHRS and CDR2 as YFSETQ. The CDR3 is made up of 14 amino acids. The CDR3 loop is CASGLGQSGSPLHF. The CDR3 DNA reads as TGCGCCAGCGGCTTGGGACAGTCTGGCTCACCCCTCCACTTT.

The CDR3 DNA is TGTGCCAGCAGCTCACTAGCGGGGACTAGCACAGATACGCAGTATTTT. Its protein is CASSSLAGTSTDTQYF. The chain uses TRBV7-9 and TRBJ2-3, with TRBD2 matching over 10 bases. Germline CDR1 and CDR2: SEHNR and FQNEAQ (reference sequence). The CDR3 extends over 16 amino acids. Trimming cost V 4 bases and J 0 bases; bases outside gene matches: 4.

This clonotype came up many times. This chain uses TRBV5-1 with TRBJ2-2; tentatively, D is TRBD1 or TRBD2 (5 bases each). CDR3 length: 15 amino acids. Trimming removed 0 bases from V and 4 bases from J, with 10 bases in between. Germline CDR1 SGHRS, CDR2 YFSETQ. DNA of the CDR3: TGCGCCAGCAGCTTGGTTTCGGGGCCCACCGGGGAGCTGTTTTTT. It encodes CASSLVSGPTGELFF.

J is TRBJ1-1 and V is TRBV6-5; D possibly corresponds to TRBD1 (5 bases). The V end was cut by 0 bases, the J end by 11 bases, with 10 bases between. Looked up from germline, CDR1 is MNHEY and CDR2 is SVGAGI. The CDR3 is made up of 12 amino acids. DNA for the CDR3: TGTGCCAGCAGTTACTCTCCAGGGCAGGCTTTCTTT. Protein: CASSYSPGQAFF.

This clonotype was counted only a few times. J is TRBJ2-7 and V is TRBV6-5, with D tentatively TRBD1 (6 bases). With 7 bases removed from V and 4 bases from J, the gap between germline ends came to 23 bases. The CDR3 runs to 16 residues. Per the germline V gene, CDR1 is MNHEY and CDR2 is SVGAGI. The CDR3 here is CASISLGAGRMYEQYF. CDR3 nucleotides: TGTGCCAGCATCTCCCTGGGGGCAGGTAGGATGTACGAGCAGTACTTC.

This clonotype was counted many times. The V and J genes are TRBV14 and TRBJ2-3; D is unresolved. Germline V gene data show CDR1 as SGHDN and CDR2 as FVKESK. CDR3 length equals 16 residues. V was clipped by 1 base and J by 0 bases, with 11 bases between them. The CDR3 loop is CASSQGLEVSTDTQYF. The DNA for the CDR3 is TGTGCCAGCAGCCAAGGTCTAGAGGTTAGCACAGATACGCAGTATTTT.

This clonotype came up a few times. CDR3 protein: CASSSGVRETQYF. CDR3 in DNA: TGTGCCAGCAGTTCAGGGGTCCGGGAGACCCAGTACTTC. V and J are TRBV5-4 and TRBJ2-5; perhaps TRBD1 as D (6 bases). V was pared by 5 bases and J by 5 bases, with 13 bases between. This CDR3 comprises 13 residues. CDR1 and CDR2 from the germline V gene are SGHNT and YYREEE (reference sequence).

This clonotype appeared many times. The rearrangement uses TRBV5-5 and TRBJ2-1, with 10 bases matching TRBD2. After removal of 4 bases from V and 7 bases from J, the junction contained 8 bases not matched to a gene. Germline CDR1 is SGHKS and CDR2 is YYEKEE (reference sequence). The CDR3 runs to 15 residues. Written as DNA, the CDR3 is TGTGCCAGCAGCCATGGGAGCGGGGGGGCAAATGAGCAGTTCTTC. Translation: CASSHGSGGANEQFF.

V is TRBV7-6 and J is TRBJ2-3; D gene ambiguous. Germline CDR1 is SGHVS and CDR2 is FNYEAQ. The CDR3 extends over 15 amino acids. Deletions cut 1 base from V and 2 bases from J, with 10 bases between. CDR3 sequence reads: CASSLDWGATDTQYF. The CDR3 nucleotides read TGTGCCAGCAGCTTAGATTGGGGTGCCACAGATACGCAGTATTTT. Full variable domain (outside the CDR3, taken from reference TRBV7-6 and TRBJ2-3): GAGVSQSPRYKVTKRGQDVALRCDPISGHVSLYWYRQALGQGPEFLTYFNYEAQQDKSGLPNDRFSAERPEGSISTLTIQRTEQRDSAMYRCASSLDWGATDTQYFGPGTRLTVL.

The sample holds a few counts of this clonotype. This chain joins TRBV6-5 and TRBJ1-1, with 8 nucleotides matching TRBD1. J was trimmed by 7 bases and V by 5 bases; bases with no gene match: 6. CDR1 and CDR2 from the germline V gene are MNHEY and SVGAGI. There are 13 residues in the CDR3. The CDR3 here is CASSRQGTVEAFF. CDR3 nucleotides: TGTGCCAGCAGTCGACAGGGGACGGTTGAAGCTTTCTTT.

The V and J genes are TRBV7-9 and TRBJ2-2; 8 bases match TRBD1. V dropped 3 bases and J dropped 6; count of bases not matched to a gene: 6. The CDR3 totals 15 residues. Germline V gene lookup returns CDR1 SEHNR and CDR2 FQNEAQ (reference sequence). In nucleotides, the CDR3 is TGTGCCAGCAGCTTCCTAGGACAGGGTTCCGGGGAGCTGTTTTTT. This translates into CASSFLGQGSGELFF.

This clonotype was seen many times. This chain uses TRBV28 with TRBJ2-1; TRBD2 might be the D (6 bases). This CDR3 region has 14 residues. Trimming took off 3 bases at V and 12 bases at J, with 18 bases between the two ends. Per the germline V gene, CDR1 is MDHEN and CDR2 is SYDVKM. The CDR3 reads CASSFQRLDFGQFF. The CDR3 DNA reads TGTGCCAGCAGTTTTCAGCGACTAGACTTCGGGCAGTTCTTC.

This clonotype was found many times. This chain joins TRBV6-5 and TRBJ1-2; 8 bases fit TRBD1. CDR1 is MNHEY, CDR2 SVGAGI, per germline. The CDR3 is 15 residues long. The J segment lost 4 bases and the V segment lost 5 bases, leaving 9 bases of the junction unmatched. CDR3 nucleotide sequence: TGTGCCAGCAGTCCGGGACAGGCGGGCGTCTATGGCTACACCTTC. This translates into CASSPGQAGVYGYTF.

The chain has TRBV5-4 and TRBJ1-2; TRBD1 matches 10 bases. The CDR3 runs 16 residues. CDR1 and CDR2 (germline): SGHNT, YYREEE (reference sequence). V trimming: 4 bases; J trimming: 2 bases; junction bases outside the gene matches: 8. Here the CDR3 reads CASSEPGQGINYGYTF. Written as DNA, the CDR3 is TGTGCCAGCAGCGAACCGGGACAGGGGATAAACTATGGCTACACCTTC.